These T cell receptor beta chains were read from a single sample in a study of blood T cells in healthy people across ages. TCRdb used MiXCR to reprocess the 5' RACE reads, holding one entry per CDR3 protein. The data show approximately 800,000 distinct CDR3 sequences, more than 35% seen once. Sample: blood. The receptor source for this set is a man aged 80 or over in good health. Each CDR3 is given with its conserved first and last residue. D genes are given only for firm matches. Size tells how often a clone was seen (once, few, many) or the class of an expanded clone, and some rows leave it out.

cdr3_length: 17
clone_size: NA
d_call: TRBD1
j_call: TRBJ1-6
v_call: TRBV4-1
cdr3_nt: TGCGCCAGCAGCCAAAGGGTACAGGGGGACTCGGATTCACCCCTCCACTTT
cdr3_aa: CASSQRVQGDSDSPLHF

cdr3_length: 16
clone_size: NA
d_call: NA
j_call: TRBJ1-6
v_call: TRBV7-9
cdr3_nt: TGTGCCAGCAGGCCGGACGGGAGCTCCTATAATTCACCCCTCCACTTT
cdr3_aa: CASRPDGSSYNSPLHF

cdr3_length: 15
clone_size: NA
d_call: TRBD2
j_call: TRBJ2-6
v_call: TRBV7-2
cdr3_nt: TGTGCCAGCACCATGGGAGGGGCTGGGGCCAACGTCCTGACTTTC
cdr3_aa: CASTMGGAGANVLTF

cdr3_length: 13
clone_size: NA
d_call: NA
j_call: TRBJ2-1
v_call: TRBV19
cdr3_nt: TGTGCCAGTAGTATGGGCTCGACGGCTGAGCAGTTCTTC
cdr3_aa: CASSMGSTAEQFF

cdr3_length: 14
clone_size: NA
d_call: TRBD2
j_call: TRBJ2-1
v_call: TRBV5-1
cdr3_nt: TGCGCCAGCATTTCGACTAGCGGGAACAATGAGCAGTTCTTC
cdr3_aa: CASISTSGNNEQFF

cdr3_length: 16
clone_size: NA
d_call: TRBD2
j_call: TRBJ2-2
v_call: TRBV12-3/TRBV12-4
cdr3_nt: TGTGCCAGCAGTTTATCACTAGCGGGAGACACCGGGGAGCTGTTTTTT
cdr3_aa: CASSLSLAGDTGELFF

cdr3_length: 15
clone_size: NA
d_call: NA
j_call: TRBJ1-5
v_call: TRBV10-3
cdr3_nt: TGTGCCATCAGTGAGTTCACCAGGGAGAGTCAGCCCCAGCATTTT
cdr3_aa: CAISEFTRESQPQHF

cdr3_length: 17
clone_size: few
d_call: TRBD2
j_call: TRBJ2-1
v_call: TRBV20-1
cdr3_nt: TGCAGTGCCTCTGGACTAGCGGGAGAAATCACCTACAATGAGCAGTTCTTC
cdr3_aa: CSASGLAGEITYNEQFF

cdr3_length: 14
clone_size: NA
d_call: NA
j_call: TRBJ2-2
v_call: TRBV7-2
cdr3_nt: TGTGCCAGCAGCGACGGGGTGGTTAACTGGGAGCTGTTTTTT
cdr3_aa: CASSDGVVNWELFF

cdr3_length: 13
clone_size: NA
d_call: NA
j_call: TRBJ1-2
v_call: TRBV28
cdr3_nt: TGTGCCAGCAGGCCTACAGATAACTATGGCTACACCTTC
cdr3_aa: CASRPTDNYGYTF

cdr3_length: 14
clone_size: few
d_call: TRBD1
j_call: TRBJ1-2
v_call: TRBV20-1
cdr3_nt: TGCAGTGCTAGCCAGGGGGCAGCTAACTATGGCTACACCTTC
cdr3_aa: CSASQGAANYGYTF

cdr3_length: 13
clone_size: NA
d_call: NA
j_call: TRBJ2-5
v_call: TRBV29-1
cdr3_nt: TGCGGCGTTAGAGCTAGGCTCCAAGAGACCCAGTACTTC
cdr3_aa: CGVRARLQETQYF

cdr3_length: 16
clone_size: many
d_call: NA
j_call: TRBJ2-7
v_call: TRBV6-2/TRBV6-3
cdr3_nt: TGTGCCAGCAGTTACTCGCTCTACGAGAAGGGGATCGAGCAGTACTTC
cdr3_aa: CASSYSLYEKGIEQYF

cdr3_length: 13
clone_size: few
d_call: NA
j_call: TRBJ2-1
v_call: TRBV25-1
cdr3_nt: TGTGCCAGCAAGGGAGAATGGTACAATGAGCAGTTCTTC
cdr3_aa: CASKGEWYNEQFF

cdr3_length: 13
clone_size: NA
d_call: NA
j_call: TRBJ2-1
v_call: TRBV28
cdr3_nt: TGTGCCAGCAGCCGAGTTAGGGTCTATGAGCAGTTCTTC
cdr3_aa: CASSRVRVYEQFF

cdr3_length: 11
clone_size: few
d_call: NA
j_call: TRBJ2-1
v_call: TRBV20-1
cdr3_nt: TGCAGTGCTATGTCTTACAATGAGCAGTTCTTC
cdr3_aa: CSAMSYNEQFF

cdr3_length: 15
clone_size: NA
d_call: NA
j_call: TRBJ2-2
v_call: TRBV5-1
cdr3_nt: TGCGCCAGCAGCTTAGATCTCCTAGGAACCGGGGAGCTGTTTTTT
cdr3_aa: CASSLDLLGTGELFF

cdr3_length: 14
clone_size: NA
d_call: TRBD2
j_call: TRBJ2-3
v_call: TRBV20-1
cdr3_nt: TGCAGTGCTAGAGGTGGGAGGGCCACGGATACGCAGTATTTT
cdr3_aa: CSARGGRATDTQYF

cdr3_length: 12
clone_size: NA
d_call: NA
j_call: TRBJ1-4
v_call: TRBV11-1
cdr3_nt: TGTGCCAGCAGCTTACTTGGGCGTGGACTGTTTTTT
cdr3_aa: CASSLLGRGLFF

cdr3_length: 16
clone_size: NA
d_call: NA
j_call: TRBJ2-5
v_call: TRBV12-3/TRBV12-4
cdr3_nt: TGTGCCAGCCCTACGGGGGAGTTGGTGGAACAAGAGACCCAGTACTTC
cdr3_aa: CASPTGELVEQETQYF

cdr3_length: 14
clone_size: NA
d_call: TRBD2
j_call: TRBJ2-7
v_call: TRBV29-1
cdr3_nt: TGCAGCGTTGTAAAGGGGCGGGAGACCCACGAGCAGTACTTC
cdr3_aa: CSVVKGRETHEQYF

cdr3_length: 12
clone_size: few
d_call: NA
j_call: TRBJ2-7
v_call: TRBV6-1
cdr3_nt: TGTGCCAGCAGTGAATCGTACAATGAGCAGTACTTC
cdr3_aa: CASSESYNEQYF

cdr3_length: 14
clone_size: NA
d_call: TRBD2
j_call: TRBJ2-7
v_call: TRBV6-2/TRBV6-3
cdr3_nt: TGTGCCAGCAGTTACGTCCTAGCGGAATACGAGCAGTACTTC
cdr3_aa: CASSYVLAEYEQYF

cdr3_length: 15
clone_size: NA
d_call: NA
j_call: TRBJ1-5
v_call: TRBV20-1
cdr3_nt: TGCGGTGCTAGTAACACGATCTATAGCAATCAGCCCCAGCATTTT
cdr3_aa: CGASNTIYSNQPQHF

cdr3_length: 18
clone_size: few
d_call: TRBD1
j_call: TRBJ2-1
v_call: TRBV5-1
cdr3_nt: TGCGCCAGCAGCCCGACTTCGACAGGGTCCTCGTTTTACAATGAGCAGTTCTTC
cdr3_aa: CASSPTSTGSSFYNEQFF

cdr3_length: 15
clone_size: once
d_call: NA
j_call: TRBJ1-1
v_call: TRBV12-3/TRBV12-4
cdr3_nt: TGTGCCAGCAGTCTAGGGCAGGGCCTGAACACTGAAGCTTTCTTT
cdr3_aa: CASSLGQGLNTEAFF

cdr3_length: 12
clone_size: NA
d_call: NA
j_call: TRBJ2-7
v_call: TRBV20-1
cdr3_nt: TGCAGTGCTAGAGATAAGACAACGGAGCAGTACTTC
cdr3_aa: CSARDKTTEQYF

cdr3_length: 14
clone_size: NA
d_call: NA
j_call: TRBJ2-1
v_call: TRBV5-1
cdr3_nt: TGCGCCAGCAGCTTGGCAACAGGGCTCAATGAGCAGTTCTTC
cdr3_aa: CASSLATGLNEQFF

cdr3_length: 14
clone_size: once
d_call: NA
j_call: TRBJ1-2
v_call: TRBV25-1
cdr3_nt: TGTGCCAGCAGTGACCTAGGGACGTCAAATGGCTACACCTTC
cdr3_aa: CASSDLGTSNGYTF

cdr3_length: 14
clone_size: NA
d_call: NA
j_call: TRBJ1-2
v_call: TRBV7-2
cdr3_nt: TGTGCCAGCAGCCAAAGCGATGGTGGTTATGGCTACACCTTC
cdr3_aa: CASSQSDGGYGYTF

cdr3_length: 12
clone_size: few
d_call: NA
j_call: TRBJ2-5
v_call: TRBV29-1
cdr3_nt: TGCAGCGCGGAGGCAAATGGGGAGACCCAGTACTTC
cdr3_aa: CSAEANGETQYF

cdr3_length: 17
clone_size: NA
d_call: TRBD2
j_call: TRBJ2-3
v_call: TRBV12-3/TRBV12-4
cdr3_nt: TGTGCCAGCAGCCAAAGGGCTAGCGGGGGTGGCACAGATACGCAGTATTTT
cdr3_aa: CASSQRASGGGTDTQYF

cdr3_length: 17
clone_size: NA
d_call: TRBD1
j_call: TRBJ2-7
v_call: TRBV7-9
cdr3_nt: TGTGCCAGCAGCATCACACAGGGGGCGCTTTATGGTTACGAGCAGTACTTC
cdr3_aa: CASSITQGALYGYEQYF

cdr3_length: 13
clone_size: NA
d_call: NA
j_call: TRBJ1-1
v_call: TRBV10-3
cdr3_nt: TGTGCCATCAGCAAGGACGAGGTCACTGAAGCTTTCTTT
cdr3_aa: CAISKDEVTEAFF

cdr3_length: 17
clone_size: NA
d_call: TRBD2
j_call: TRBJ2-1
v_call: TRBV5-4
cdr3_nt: TGTGCCAGCAGCTTGGCCCCAGCCAGGGAGGGCCCAGAGACCCAGTTCTTC
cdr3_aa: CASSLAPAREGPETQFF